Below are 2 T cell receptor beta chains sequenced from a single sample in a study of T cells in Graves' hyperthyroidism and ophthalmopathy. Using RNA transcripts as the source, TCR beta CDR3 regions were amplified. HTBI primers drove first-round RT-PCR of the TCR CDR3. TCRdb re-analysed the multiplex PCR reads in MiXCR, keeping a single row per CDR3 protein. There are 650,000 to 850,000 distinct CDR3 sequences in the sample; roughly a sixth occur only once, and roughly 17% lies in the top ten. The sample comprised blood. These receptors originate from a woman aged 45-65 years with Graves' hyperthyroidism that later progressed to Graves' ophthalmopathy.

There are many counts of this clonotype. The CDR3 DNA reads as TGCAGTGCTAGACCCTCGGACGCGGGTCAGCCCCAGCATTTT. Protein sequence: CSARPSDAGQPQHF. The chain uses TRBV20-1 and TRBJ1-5, with D hard to call. Trimming cost V 2 bases and J 6 bases, with 14 bases left between them. The CDR3 runs 14 residues. Per the germline V gene, CDR1 is DFQATT and CDR2 is SNEGSKA (reference sequence).

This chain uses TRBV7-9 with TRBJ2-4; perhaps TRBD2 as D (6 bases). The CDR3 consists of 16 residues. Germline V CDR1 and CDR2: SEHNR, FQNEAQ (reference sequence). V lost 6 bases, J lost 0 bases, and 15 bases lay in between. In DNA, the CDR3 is TGTGCCAGCAGTTCTCGGGACTTACTAGCCAAAAACATTCAGTACTTC. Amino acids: CASSSRDLLAKNIQYF.